The clone carrying this T cell receptor (beta chain) came up a few times. The sample belongs to a study of T cells in Graves' hyperthyroidism and ophthalmopathy. Uncontrolled infection, other autoimmune disease, pregnancy or lactation barred patients from enrollment. Germline V gives CDR1 SGHTA, CDR2 FQGNSA. The CDR3 contains 15 residues. V gave up 1 base and J gave up 4 bases, with 11 bases separating them. Researchers took RNA transcripts and amplified the TCR beta CDR3 regions from them. First-round RT-PCR with HTBI primers amplified the TCR CDR3 region. TCRdb re-analysed the multiplex PCR reads in MiXCR, keeping a single row per CDR3 protein. In the table there are around 520,000 distinct CDR3 sequences, 12% to 15% of which are singletons.

The source is a woman in her 40s with Graves' hyperthyroidism. The V gene is TRBV7-2, the J gene TRBJ1-3; D is undetermined. Sequences were obtained from blood. The CDR3 reads CASSLESQEGNTIYF. CDR3 bases: TGTGCCAGCAGCTTAGAATCCCAGGAAGGAAACACCATATATTTT.